What follows are 5 T cell receptor beta chains derived from one specimen sequenced in a study of shared clonotypes between healthy human individuals (dated by TCRdb to about 2020). Library preparation used the immunoSEQ multiplex PCR assay. The table comes from immuneACCESS by way of TCRdb, which keeps in-frame sequences with V and J called. Part of the clones is missing from these tables; in studies checked, under half for an unresolved V gene and the rest for unknown reasons. In all, the sample holds approximately 1.5 million clones, and about 98% of those were seen once. Of the sample, about 0.42% falls within the top ten clones. Sequenced input: naive CD4+ T cells sorted from blood. According to the study, the label for this sample's cell subset or site signals: CD45RA+ positively selected. These receptors were obtained from a man aged 25 to 40 in good health.

This chain uses TRBV5-4 with TRBJ2-7, with D perhaps being TRBD1 or TRBD2 (5 bases each). This CDR3 region has 14 residues. V gave up 1 base and J gave up 7 bases, with 15 bases separating them. CDR1 and CDR2 (germline): SGHNT, YYREEE (reference sequence). For the CDR3, the DNA is TGTGCCAGCAGCTTGATCGGGGCCCCCATGGAGCAGTACTTC. Its translation is CASSLIGAPMEQYF. Together with reference TRBV5-4 and TRBJ2-7, the CDR3 gives the full variable domain: ETGVTQSPTHLIKTRGQQVTLRCSSQSGHNTVSWYQQALGQGPQFIFQYYREEENGRGNFPPRFSGLQFPNYSSELNVNALELDDSALYLCASSLIGAPMEQYFGPGTRLTVT.

The gene calls are TRBV6-1 and TRBJ2-3, with 7 bases fitting TRBD1. V dropped 6 bases and J dropped 2; count of bases not matched to a gene: 8. Looked up from germline, CDR1 is MNHNS and CDR2 is SASEGT. This CDR3 region has 15 residues. The CDR3 region is CASRTGQAVTDTQYF. CDR3 in DNA: TGTGCCAGCAGGACAGGACAGGCCGTCACAGATACGCAGTATTTT.

The chain couples TRBV2 to TRBJ1-4; no clear D. V was clipped by 4 bases and J by 7 bases, with 7 bases between them. CDR3 length equals 12 residues. Germline assignment: CDR1 SNHLY and CDR2 FYNNEI. In DNA form, the CDR3 reads TGTGCCAGCAGTGCGCGGAGTGAAAAACTGTTTTTT. Residues: CASSARSEKLFF.

The V call is TRBV15, the J call TRBJ2-1, with 8 bases matching TRBD2. CDR3 length: 22 residues. The germline gives CDR1 LNHNV, CDR2 YYDKDF (reference sequence). Trimming took 0 bases from V and 0 from J; bases not matched to a gene: 19. The DNA for the CDR3 is TGTGCCACCAGCAGAGATTCCCGGCTAGCGGGTGCAATCAGCAGCTCCTACAATGAGCAGTTCTTC. It encodes CATSRDSRLAGAISSSYNEQFF.

This clone was detected only once. The chain combines TRBV19 with TRBJ1-2, with D possibly being TRBD1 (6 bases). The CDR3 is made up of 17 amino acids. Looked up from germline, CDR1 is LNHDA and CDR2 is SQIVND (reference sequence). The V gene lost 3 bases and the J gene lost 6 bases, with 23 bases spanning the gap. CDR3 nucleotide sequence: TGTGCCAGTAGTATCCAAACAGGGATCCCAAACGCGGATGGCTACACCTTC. Protein sequence: CASSIQTGIPNADGYTF.